This T cell receptor (beta chain) stems from a study of T-cell reconstitution after alpha-beta-depleted transplantation in children. There are many counts of this clonotype. Unique molecular identifiers were used to barcode this TCRbeta library. Via MiXCR, TCRdb re-called the PCR reads, giving one row per CDR3 protein. Among 90,000 to 100,000 distinct CDR3 sequences listed, approximately 12% were seen once. CDR3 size: 13 residues. From germline, CDR1 is DFQATT and CDR2 SNEGSKA (reference sequence). Trimming at V came to 5 bases and at J to 4 bases, leaving 8 bases not matched to a gene. Specimen: PBMCs from the stem cell graft donor, collected from the stem cell graft. This TCR derives from a human donor who donated a stem cell graft to a child with inherited bone marrow failure. J is TRBJ2-7 and V is TRBV20-1, with TRBD2 matching 7 bases. CDR3 sequence (DNA): TGCAGTGCTCAAGGGGCCGGGGGGTACGAGCAGTACTTC. This sequence encodes CSAQGAGGYEQYF.